The 18 T cell receptor beta chains reported below all come from one sample, sequenced in a study of blood T cell repertoires in COVID-19. The data were produced by immunoSEQ multiplex PCR, yet TCRdb's version contains in-frame clones alone and is incomplete. The sample contains around 200,000 clones, 75% to 90% of which appear only once. The specimen sequenced was peripheral blood. Receptors originate from a human donor in a cohort sampled during active COVID-19.

The gene calls are TRBV2 and TRBJ1-1; perhaps TRBD1 as D (5 bases). The CDR3 runs 14 residues. The V end was cut by 7 bases, the J end by 3 bases, with 15 bases between. Looked up from germline, CDR1 is SNHLY and CDR2 is FYNNEI. This CDR3 is CASTRLGADTEAFF. The CDR3 nucleotides read TGTGCCAGCACACGTTTAGGGGCCGACACTGAAGCTTTCTTT. Together with reference TRBV2 and TRBJ1-1, the CDR3 gives the full variable domain: EPEVTQTPSHQVTQMGQEVILRCVPISNHLYFYWYRQILGQKVEFLVSFYNNEISEKSEIFDDQFSVERPDGSNFTLKIRSTKLEDSAMYFCASTRLGADTEAFFGQGTRLTVV.

The genes are TRBV5-5 and TRBJ1-2, with 12 nucleotides matching TRBD1. From germline, CDR1 is SGHKS and CDR2 YYEKEE (reference sequence). V trimming: 4 bases; J trimming: 7 bases; junction bases outside the gene matches: 8. This CDR3 is 15 amino acids long. For the CDR3, the DNA is TGTGCCAGCAGCGCACGGGACAGGGGGCCTTTTGGCTACACCTTC. It translates to CASSARDRGPFGYTF.

V gene TRBV6-2 or TRBV6-3 combines with J gene TRBJ2-7; TRBD2 matches at 8 bases. V shed 1 base and J 5 bases; nucleotides not matched to a gene: 4. The CDR3 spans 14 residues. Germline lookup yields CDR1 MNHEY and CDR2 SVGEGT. CDR3 region: CASSYFSGSDEQYF. Here the CDR3 DNA reads TGTGCCAGCAGTTACTTCAGCGGGAGCGACGAGCAGTACTTC.

The V call is TRBV28, the J call TRBJ2-6; D may be TRBD1 (6 bases). The CDR3 loop spans 15 amino acids. Deletions cut 4 bases from V and 2 bases from J, with 9 bases between. Germline CDR1 MDHEN, CDR2 SYDVKM. In nucleotides, the CDR3 is TGTGCCAGCAGTTCCCACAGGGCTGGGGCCAACGTCCTGACTTTC. Translating it yields CASSSHRAGANVLTF.

This sequence joins TRBV9 and TRBJ2-3, with TRBD2 identical over 7 bases. Losses at the gene ends were 0 bases for V and 3 bases for J; bases not matched to a gene: 10. CDR1 and CDR2 from the germline V gene are SGDLS and YYNGEE. This CDR3 is built from 17 residues. CDR3 amino acids: CASSVGVAGAGTDTQYF. The CDR3, as DNA: TGTGCCAGCAGCGTAGGCGTCGCGGGAGCAGGGACAGATACGCAGTATTTT.

A note on this clone: A junction boundary mismatches the germline segment, possibly from a read error. This sequence joins TRBV11-2 and TRBJ2-7; a possible D gene is TRBD1 (5 bases). Looked up from germline, CDR1 is SGHAT and CDR2 is FQNNGV. This CDR3 region has 16 residues. The DNA for the CDR3 is TGTGCCAGCAGCCTAGACCAGGGCCTCGGGTCCTACGAGCAGTACTTC. This gives the protein CASSLDQGLGSYEQYF.

The rearrangement uses TRBV21-1 and TRBJ1-2; TRBD1, the table's D call, lacks a check against the DNA. TRBV21-1 is given as a pseudogene. CDR3 size: 16 residues. The CDR3 DNA follows: TGTGCCAGCAGCAAAGAGTCCCCGGACAGGGGGCCCGATTACACCTTC. Translated, it gives CASSKESPDRGPDYTF.

This clone was counted between two and nine times. The CDR3 spells CASSQDYMDRRSGNTIYF. CDR3 nucleotides: TGCGCCAGCAGCCAAGACTATATGGACAGGCGATCTGGAAACACCATATATTTT. The genes are TRBV4-1 and TRBJ1-3; 7 nucleotides line up with TRBD1. V lost 0 bases and J lost 1; bases outside the gene matches: 9. This CDR3 has 18 residues. Looked up from germline, CDR1 is MGHRA and CDR2 is YSYEKL.

The gene calls are TRBV28 and TRBJ1-4; 10 bases agree with TRBD1. Germline V CDR1 and CDR2: MDHEN, SYDVKM. With 6 bases clipped from V and 9 bases from J, the junction kept 16 bases outside the gene matches. The CDR3 totals 17 residues. The CDR3 loop is CASRSPGQGPLYQKLFF. In DNA, the CDR3 is TGTGCCAGCAGGTCTCCGGGACAGGGGCCCTTATACCAAAAACTGTTTTTT.

The chain carries TRBV5-8 and TRBJ1-5; 10 bases are shared with TRBD1. CDR1 and CDR2 from the germline V gene are SGHTS and YDEGEE. The CDR3 has 15 amino acids. V dropped 4 bases and J dropped 3; count of bases not matched to a gene: 4. DNA of the CDR3: TGTGCCAGCAGCGGGGGACAGGGGTACAATCAGCCCCAGCATTTT. Encoded protein: CASSGGQGYNQPQHF.

This clone was observed a few times. The chain has TRBV5-1 and TRBJ2-2; 7 bases match TRBD2. V shed 0 bases, J shed 4 bases, and the junction held 6 bases outside the gene matches. Per germline, CDR1 SGHRS and CDR2 YFSETQ. The CDR3 contains 16 residues. The CDR3 spells CASSLVPAGSTGELFF. In nucleotides, the CDR3 is TGCGCCAGCAGCTTGGTCCCAGCGGGGTCCACCGGGGAGCTGTTTTTT. Full variable domain (remainder filled in from reference TRBV5-1 and TRBJ2-2): KAGVTQTPRYLIKTRGQQVTLSCSPISGHRSVSWYQQTPGQGLQFLFEYFSETQRNKGNFPGRFSGRQFSNSRSEMNVSTLELGDSALYLCASSLVPAGSTGELFFGEGSRLTVL.

The chain is built from TRBV7-3 and TRBJ2-2; D possibly corresponds to TRBD2 (6 bases). This CDR3 has 15 amino acids. V was shortened by 5 bases and J by 0 bases, with 10 bases between the two germline ends. The germline CDR1 and CDR2 sequences are SGHTA and FQGTGA. In DNA, the CDR3 is TGTGCCAGCAGCGGGGGGACCGCGAACACCGGGGAGCTGTTTTTT. Its protein is CASSGGTANTGELFF. Drawing the rest from reference TRBV7-3 and TRBJ2-2, the complete variable domain is GAGVSQTPSNKVTEKGKYVELRCDPISGHTALYWYRQSLGQGPEFLIYFQGTGAADDSGLPNDRFFAVRPEGSVSTLKIQRTERGDSAVYLCASSGGTANTGELFFGEGSRLTVL.

The chain has TRBV2 and TRBJ2-7; D possibly corresponds to TRBD1 (6 bases). The V end lost 1 base, the J end lost 1 base, and 14 bases lay between the germline ends. Germline CDR1 and CDR2: SNHLY and FYNNEI. This CDR3 is 16 amino acids long. This chain's CDR3 is CASSEVGQFLSYEQYF. CDR3 sequence (DNA): TGTGCCAGCAGTGAAGTCGGACAGTTCTTGTCCTACGAGCAGTACTTC.

V and J are TRBV18 and TRBJ1-5; 9 bases match TRBD1. The CDR3 totals 16 residues. CDR1 is KGHSH and CDR2 is LQKENI in the germline V gene. V shed 1 base, J shed 3 bases, and the junction held 4 bases outside the gene matches. CDR3 DNA sequence: TGTGCCAGCTCACCACAAGGGACAGGGCACAATCAGCCCCAGCATTTT. Its protein is CASSPQGTGHNQPQHF.

The CDR3 is CASKKATDSYEQYF. The CDR3 DNA is TGTGCCAGTAAAAAGGCAACCGACTCGTACGAGCAGTACTTC. The gene calls are TRBV19 and TRBJ2-7; D uncertain. Germline assignment: CDR1 LNHDA and CDR2 SQIVND (reference sequence). CDR3 length: 14 residues. The V end was cut by 7 bases, the J end by 4 bases, with 17 bases between.

The gene calls are TRBV28 and TRBJ2-1; 10 bases agree with TRBD2. CDR3 size: 14 residues. Germline-derived CDR1 and CDR2 are MDHEN and SYDVKM. Trimming cost V 3 bases and J 11 bases; bases outside gene matches: 7. CDR3 residues: CASSFLAGVGQQFF. The CDR3 DNA is TGTGCCAGCAGTTTTCTAGCGGGAGTGGGACAGCAGTTCTTC.

This chain links TRBV6-2 or TRBV6-3 with TRBJ1-2, with 11 bases fitting TRBD1. The germline V gene encodes CDR1 MNHEY and CDR2 SVGEGT. The ends lost 2 bases at V and 6 bases at J; junction bases unmatched: 8. This CDR3 has 16 residues. The CDR3 sequence: CASSYARTGGANGYTF. For the CDR3, the DNA is TGTGCCAGCAGTTACGCTCGGACAGGGGGCGCAAATGGCTACACCTTC.

The chain carries TRBV30 and TRBJ1-1; the match to TRBD1 covers 8 bases. CDR1 and CDR2 (germline): GTSNPN, SVGIG (reference sequence). The CDR3 runs 16 residues. The junction had 9 bases not matched to a gene; V was cut back by 1 base and J by 2 bases. The chain's CDR3 is CAWSGTRDRQNTEAFF. The CDR3 bases are TGTGCCTGGAGTGGTACTCGGGACAGGCAAAACACTGAAGCTTTCTTT. The full variable domain, completed using reference TRBV30 and TRBJ1-1, is SQTIHQWPATLVQPVGSPLSLECTVEGTSNPNLYWYRQAAGRGLQLLFYSVGIGQISSEVPQNLSASRPQDRQFILSSKKLLLSDSGFYLCAWSGTRDRQNTEAFFGQGTRLTVV.